These 20 T cell receptor beta chains were sequenced from one sample in a study of T cells in Graves' hyperthyroidism and ophthalmopathy. Using RNA transcripts as the source, TCR beta CDR3 regions were amplified. The TCR CDR3 was amplified in a first-round RT-PCR using the HTBI primer set. TCRdb reprocessed the multiplex PCR reads via MiXCR and lists one record per CDR3 protein. The sample includes about 500,000 distinct CDR3 sequences, roughly 18% of them seen just once. The specimen sequenced was blood. These receptors were obtained from a woman aged 18-29 years with Graves' ophthalmopathy.

The table lists this clonotype with many counts. The V gene is TRBV3-1, the J gene TRBJ2-5; D call uncertain. CDR3 length equals 12 residues. Germline values: CDR1 LGHDT, CDR2 YNNKEL (reference sequence). V was clipped by 2 bases and J by 4 bases, with 5 bases between them. The CDR3 region has the DNA TGTGCCAGCAGCCAACGCGGAGAGACCCAGTACTTC. Protein: CASSQRGETQYF.

The sample holds many counts of this clonotype. This chain uses TRBV24-1 with TRBJ1-1; D gene ambiguous. The CDR3 has 12 amino acids. Per germline, CDR1 KGHDR and CDR2 SFDVKD. Trimming removed 5 bases at V and 1 base at J, with 4 bases between. CDR3 DNA: TGTGCCACCAGTGCGGGGAACACTGAAGCTTTCTTT. Translating it yields CATSAGNTEAFF.

This clonotype was seen ten or more times. The chain combines TRBV7-2 with TRBJ1-4; D is ambiguous. This CDR3 has 14 amino acids. V was trimmed by 1 base and J by 7 bases, leaving 10 bases between them. Germline V lookup: CDR1 SGHTA, CDR2 FQGNSA. In DNA, the CDR3 is TGTGCCAGCAGCTTAGGGTCCGGGAGTGAAAAACTGTTTTTT. Translation gives CASSLGSGSEKLFF. The full variable domain, its missing parts supplied by reference TRBV7-2 and TRBJ1-4, is GAGVSQSPSNKVTEKGKDVELRCDPISGHTALYWYRQSLGQGLEFLIYFQGNSAPDKSGLPSDRFSAERTGGSVSTLTIQRTQQEDSAVYLCASSLGSGSEKLFFGSGTQLSVL.

This clonotype was observed many times. The chain uses TRBV7-9 and TRBJ2-5, with 10 bases aligning to TRBD1. Germline CDR1 is SEHNR and CDR2 is FQNEAQ (reference sequence). This CDR3 contains 14 residues. J lost 4 bases, V lost 3 bases, and 2 bases had no gene match. In DNA form, the CDR3 reads TGTGCCAGCAGCTTGACAGGGGGCATAGAGACCCAGTACTTC. As protein: CASSLTGGIETQYF.

This sequence joins TRBV5-4 and TRBJ2-1, with D possibly being TRBD2 (7 bases). This CDR3 comprises 16 residues. Germline CDR1 SGHNT, CDR2 YYREEE (reference sequence). V gave up 4 bases and J gave up 8 bases, with 22 bases separating them. The DNA of the CDR3 is TGTGCCAGCAGCCCTATCATGGAGGGGGGGAGCGATGAGCAGTTCTTC. This translates into CASSPIMEGGSDEQFF.

This clonotype was picked up many times. The chain joins TRBV28 to TRBJ1-1, with 10 bases that match TRBD1. Germline assignment: CDR1 MDHEN and CDR2 SYDVKM. The length of the CDR3 is 15 residues. V was pared by 10 bases and J by 0 bases, with 8 bases of the junction left unmatched. In nucleotides, the CDR3 is TGTGCCACCTTCGGGACAGGGGTGATGAACACTGAAGCTTTCTTT. Translation: CATFGTGVMNTEAFF.

This clonotype has a handful of counts. The chain is built from TRBV30 and TRBJ2-5; D possibly corresponds to TRBD1 (5 bases). Germline V CDR1 and CDR2: GTSNPN, SVGIG (reference sequence). CDR3 length: 13 amino acids. V shed 1 base and J shed 13 bases, with 19 bases lying between them. DNA for the CDR3: TGTGCCTGGAGTGCTACAGGTCTCGCTGTTCGGTACTTC. It specifies CAWSATGLAVRYF.

The chain employs TRBV29-1 and TRBJ2-7, with a possible D match to TRBD2 (6 bases). Trimming took 3 bases from V and 6 from J, leaving 15 bases between them. The CDR3 consists of 13 residues. The germline V gene has CDR1 SQVTM and CDR2 ANQGSEA. CDR3 sequence reads: CSVEDGGEPEQYF. DNA of the CDR3: TGCAGCGTTGAGGACGGGGGAGAACCCGAGCAGTACTTC.

This clonotype occurred many times. The chain is built from TRBV11-2 and TRBJ1-2, with 8 bases lining up with TRBD1. This CDR3 has 13 residues. J gave up 6 bases and V 4 bases, and 4 bases lay outside the gene matches. CDR1 is SGHAT, CDR2 FQNNGV, per germline. DNA of the CDR3: TGTGCCAGCAGCTGGGACAGGTTCCATGGCTACACCTTC. Its translation: CASSWDRFHGYTF.

The V call is TRBV27, the J call TRBJ2-5; no clear D. Germline lookup yields CDR1 MNHEY and CDR2 SMNVEV (reference sequence). This CDR3 spans 13 amino acids. V lost 5 bases and J lost 1, with 8 bases in between. In DNA, the CDR3 is TGTGCCAGCAGTCCCCTCAGCCAAGAGACCCAGTACTTC. Translation gives CASSPLSQETQYF.

This chain links TRBV2 with TRBJ2-5, with D perhaps assigned TRBD1 or TRBD2 (5 bases each). The V gene lost 5 bases and the J gene lost 3 bases, with 13 bases spanning the gap. Germline values: CDR1 SNHLY, CDR2 FYNNEI. The CDR3 runs to 14 residues. The CDR3: CASSLFLGEETQYF. The CDR3 nucleotides are TGTGCCAGCAGTTTATTTTTGGGGGAAGAGACCCAGTACTTC.

In regard to this clonotype: This could be a read error, since a much larger clone is one nucleotide away. The conserved final phenylalanine or tryptophan is absent from the CDR3, which likely points to a read error. The CDR3 sequence: CASSSTTGSGANVLTI. DNA of the CDR3: TGTGCCAGCAGCTCCACGACAGGGTCCGGGGCCAACGTCCTGACTATC. This chain connects TRBV28 to TRBJ2-6, with TRBD1 matching 7 bases. This CDR3 is 16 amino acids long. Trimming at V came to 6 bases and at J to 4 bases, leaving 9 bases not matched to a gene. Looked up from germline, CDR1 is MDHEN and CDR2 is SYDVKM.

Note on this clonotype: This may come from a read error, since a much larger clone is one base off. The V call is TRBV20-1, the J call TRBJ2-1, with TRBD2 matching 13 bases. The CDR3 extends over 20 amino acids. Germline assignment: CDR1 DFQATT and CDR2 SNEGSKA (reference sequence). This CDR3 reads CSAPVDGGLAGPLSYNEQLF. DNA of the CDR3: TGCAGTGCTCCGGTTGATGGGGGACTAGCGGGACCACTCTCCTACAATGAGCAGCTCTTC.

This clonotype was observed a few times. The J gene is TRBJ1-2, the V gene TRBV28; D call uncertain. Trimming shortened V by 4 bases and J by 6 bases, and 9 bases separated the two germline ends. The CDR3 length is 12 residues. In germline, CDR1 is MDHEN, CDR2 SYDVKM. The CDR3 coding sequence is TGTGCCAGCAGTTACCCTAGTGATGGCTACACCTTC. This translates into CASSYPSDGYTF.

V and J are TRBV4-1 and TRBJ2-5; D is tentatively TRBD1 or TRBD2 (7 bases each). The V gene's germline CDR1 is MGHRA and CDR2 YSYEKL. CDR3 length equals 17 residues. V was pared by 1 base and J by 4 bases, with 19 bases between. The DNA of the CDR3 is TGCGCCAGCAGCCAAGGAGCAGGGGGGGCCTTAGGAGAGACCCAGTACTTC. Protein sequence: CASSQGAGGALGETQYF.

For this clonotype: The junction differs from germline at one of its ends, possibly a read error. This chain links TRBV11-2 with TRBJ2-1; D remains unclear. The CDR3 is 12 amino acids. Germline loops: CDR1 SGHAT, CDR2 FQNNGV. In nucleotides, the CDR3 is TGTGCCAGCAGCTTAGGATACAATGGGCAGTTCTTC. It translates to CASSLGYNGQFF.

This clonotype was counted ten times or more. This chain connects TRBV5-1 to TRBJ1-1; 7 nucleotides match TRBD1. The CDR3 covers 14 residues. V was pared by 2 bases and J by 7 bases, with 8 bases of the junction left unmatched. CDR1 is SGHRS, CDR2 YFSETQ, per germline. CDR3 sequence: CASSFGQDEFEAFF. As DNA, the CDR3 is TGCGCCAGCAGCTTCGGACAGGACGAATTTGAAGCTTTCTTT. Full variable domain (outside the CDR3, taken from reference TRBV5-1 and TRBJ1-1): KAGVTQTPRYLIKTRGQQVTLSCSPISGHRSVSWYQQTPGQGLQFLFEYFSETQRNKGNFPGRFSGRQFSNSRSEMNVSTLELGDSALYLCASSFGQDEFEAFFGQGTRLTVV.

This clonotype showed up many times. This rearrangement joins TRBV2 to TRBJ1-5; 7 bases are shared with TRBD1. The CDR3 spans 15 residues. CDR1 is SNHLY and CDR2 is FYNNEI in the germline V gene. Losses at the gene ends were 6 bases for V and 3 bases for J; bases not matched to a gene: 8. The CDR3 DNA reads TGTGCCAGCAGAGGACAGGTGACTCCCAATCAGCCCCAGCATTTT. It encodes CASRGQVTPNQPQHF.

In its sample, this clonotype was seen many times. V and J are TRBV24-1 and TRBJ2-3; the D gene is possibly TRBD2 (6 bases). V was cut by 5 bases and J by 0 bases, with 11 bases left in between. The CDR3 is 15 amino acids. Germline-derived CDR1 and CDR2 are KGHDR and SFDVKD. In nucleotides, the CDR3 is TGTGCCACCAGTGCGAGACTAGGGAGCACAGATACGCAGTATTTT. This translates into CATSARLGSTDTQYF.

This clonotype has a count of ten or more. The chain carries TRBV27 and TRBJ1-5, with no clear D. Trimming removed 6 bases from V and 7 bases from J, with 16 bases in between. The CDR3 contains 14 residues. Per germline, CDR1 MNHEY and CDR2 SMNVEV (reference sequence). The CDR3 loop reads CASSPLEGRQPQHF. CDR3 nucleotide sequence: TGTGCCAGCAGCCCCCTCGAGGGAAGGCAGCCCCAGCATTTT.